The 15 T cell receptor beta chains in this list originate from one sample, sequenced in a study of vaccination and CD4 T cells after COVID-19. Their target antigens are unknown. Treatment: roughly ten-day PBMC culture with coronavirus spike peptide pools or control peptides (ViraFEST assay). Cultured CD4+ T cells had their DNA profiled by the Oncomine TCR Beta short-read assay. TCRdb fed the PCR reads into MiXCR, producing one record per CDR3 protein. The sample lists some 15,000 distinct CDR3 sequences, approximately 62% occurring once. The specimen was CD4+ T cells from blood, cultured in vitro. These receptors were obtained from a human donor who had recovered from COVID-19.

CDR3 sequence reads: CASSSGYSNQPQHF. The CDR3 bases are TGTGCCAGCAGTTCAGGGTATAGCAATCAGCCCCAGCATTTT. The V call is TRBV7-8, the J call TRBJ1-5; weak D call: TRBD1 (5 bases). Trimming stripped 6 bases from V and 0 bases from J, with 9 bases between. Germline values: CDR1 SGHVS, CDR2 FQNEAQ. CDR3 length: 14 amino acids.

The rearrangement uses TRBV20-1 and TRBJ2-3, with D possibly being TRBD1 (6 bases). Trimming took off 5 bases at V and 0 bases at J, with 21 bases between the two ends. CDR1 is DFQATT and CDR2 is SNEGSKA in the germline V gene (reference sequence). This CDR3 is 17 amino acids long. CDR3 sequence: CSALPTPGQASTDTQYF. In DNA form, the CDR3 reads TGCAGTGCTCTTCCTACCCCGGGACAAGCTAGCACAGATACGCAGTATTTT.

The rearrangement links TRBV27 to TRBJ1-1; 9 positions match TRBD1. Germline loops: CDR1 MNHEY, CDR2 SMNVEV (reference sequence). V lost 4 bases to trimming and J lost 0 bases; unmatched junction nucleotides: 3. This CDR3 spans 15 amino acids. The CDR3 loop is CASSWGTGMNTEAFF. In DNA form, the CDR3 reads TGTGCCAGCAGTTGGGGGACAGGGATGAACACTGAAGCTTTCTTT.

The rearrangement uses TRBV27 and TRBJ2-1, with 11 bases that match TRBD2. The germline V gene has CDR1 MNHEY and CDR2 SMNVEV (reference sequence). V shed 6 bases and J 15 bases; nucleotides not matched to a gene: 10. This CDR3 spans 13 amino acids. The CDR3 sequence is CASRSVLAGARFF. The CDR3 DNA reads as TGTGCCAGCAGATCCGTACTAGCGGGAGCGCGGTTCTTC.

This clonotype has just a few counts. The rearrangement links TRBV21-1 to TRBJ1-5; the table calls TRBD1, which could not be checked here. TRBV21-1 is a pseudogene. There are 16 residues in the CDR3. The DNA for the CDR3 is TGTGCCAGCAGCACCCCCCGTAGCGAAGGCAATCAGCCCCAGCATTTT. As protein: CASSTPRSEGNQPQHF.

Here the CDR3 reads CASSIEDSNYGYTF. CDR3 bases: TGTGCCAGTAGTATCGAGGACAGTAACTATGGCTACACCTTC. The chain combines TRBV19 with TRBJ1-2; a weak D match, TRBD1 (6 bases). Germline V CDR1 and CDR2: LNHDA, SQIVND (reference sequence). The CDR3 loop spans 14 amino acids. Trimming removed 3 bases at V and 1 base at J, with 9 bases between.

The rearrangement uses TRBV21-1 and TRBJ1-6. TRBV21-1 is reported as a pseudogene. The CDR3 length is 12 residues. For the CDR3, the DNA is TGTGCCAGCAGCAAACGCCATTCACCCCTCCACTTT. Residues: CASSKRHSPLHF.

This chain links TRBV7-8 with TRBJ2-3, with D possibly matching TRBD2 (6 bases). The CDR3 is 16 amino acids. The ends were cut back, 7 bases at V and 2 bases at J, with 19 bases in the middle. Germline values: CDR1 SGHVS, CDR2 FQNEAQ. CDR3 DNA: TGTGCCAGCACCCGAGGGCCAGCGGGCACCACAGATACGCAGTATTTT. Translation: CASTRGPAGTTDTQYF.

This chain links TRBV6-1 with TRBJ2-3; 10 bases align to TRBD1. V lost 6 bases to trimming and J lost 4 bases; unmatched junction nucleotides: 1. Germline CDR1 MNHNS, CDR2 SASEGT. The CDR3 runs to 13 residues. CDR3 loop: CASSDRGPDTQYF. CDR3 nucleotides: TGTGCCAGCAGCGACAGGGGGCCAGATACGCAGTATTTT.

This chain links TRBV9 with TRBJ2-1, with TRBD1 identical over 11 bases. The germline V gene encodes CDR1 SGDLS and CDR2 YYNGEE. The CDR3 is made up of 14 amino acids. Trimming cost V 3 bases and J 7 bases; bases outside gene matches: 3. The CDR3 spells CASSARDRGNEQFF. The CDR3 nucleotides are TGTGCCAGCAGCGCCAGGGACAGGGGGAATGAGCAGTTCTTC.

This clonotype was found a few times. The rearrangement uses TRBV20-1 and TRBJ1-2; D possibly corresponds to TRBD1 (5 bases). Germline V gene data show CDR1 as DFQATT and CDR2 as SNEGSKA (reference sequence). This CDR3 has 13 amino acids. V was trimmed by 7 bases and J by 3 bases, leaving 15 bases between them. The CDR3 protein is CSGRGGIDYGYTF. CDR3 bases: TGCAGTGGCCGGGGGGGTATCGACTATGGCTACACCTTC.

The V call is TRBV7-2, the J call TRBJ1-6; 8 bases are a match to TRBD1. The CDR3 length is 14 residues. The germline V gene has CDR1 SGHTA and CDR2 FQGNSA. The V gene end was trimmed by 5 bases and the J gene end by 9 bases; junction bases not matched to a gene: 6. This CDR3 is CASSPDRDGSPLHF. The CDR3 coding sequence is TGTGCCAGCAGCCCGGACAGGGATGGTTCACCCCTCCACTTT.

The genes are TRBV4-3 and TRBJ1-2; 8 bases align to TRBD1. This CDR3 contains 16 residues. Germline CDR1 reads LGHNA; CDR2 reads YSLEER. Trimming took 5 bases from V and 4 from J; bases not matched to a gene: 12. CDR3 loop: CASSKGPEQGGYGYTF. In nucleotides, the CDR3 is TGCGCCAGCAGCAAGGGGCCCGAACAGGGGGGCTATGGCTACACCTTC.

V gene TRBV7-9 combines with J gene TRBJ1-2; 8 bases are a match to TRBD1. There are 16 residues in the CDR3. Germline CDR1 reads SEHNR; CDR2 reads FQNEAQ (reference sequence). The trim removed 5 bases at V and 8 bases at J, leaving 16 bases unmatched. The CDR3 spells CASSPTGVIQVYGYTF. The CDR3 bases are TGTGCCAGCAGCCCGACAGGGGTAATTCAAGTCTACGGCTACACCTTC.

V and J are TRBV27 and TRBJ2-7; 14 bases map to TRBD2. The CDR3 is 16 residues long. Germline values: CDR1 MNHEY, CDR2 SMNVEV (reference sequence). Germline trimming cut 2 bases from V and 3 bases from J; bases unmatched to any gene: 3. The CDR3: CASSLRGTSGSYEQYF. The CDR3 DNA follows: TGTGCCAGCAGTTTACGCGGGACTAGCGGGAGCTACGAGCAGTACTTC.